This is a list of T cell receptor beta chains from one sample in a study of T-cell reconstitution after alpha-beta-depleted transplantation in children. One entry per CDR3 protein results from TCRdb running MiXCR on the PCR reads. In the table there are 420,000 or so distinct CDR3 sequences, roughly 11% of which are singletons. Source: PBMCs from the stem cell graft donor, taken from the stem cell graft. These receptor sequences come from a human donor who donated a stem cell graft to a child with acute myeloid leukemia. CDR3s include the opening cysteine and the closing phenylalanine or tryptophan. D genes are given only for firm matches. Not every row has a clone size; where given, it reads once, few, many or a size class.

TRBV29-1	TRBD1	TRBJ2-1	NA	CSVQDRPAFYEQFF	TGCAGCGTCCAGGACAGGCCAGCGTTCTATGAGCAGTTCTTC
TRBV12-3/TRBV12-4	NA	TRBJ2-3	NA	CASRFSVTGTDTQYF	TGTGCCAGCAGGTTTAGCGTAACCGGCACAGATACGCAGTATTTT
TRBV7-2	NA	TRBJ1-2	NA	CASSLYGELDDGYTF	TGTGCCAGCAGCTTATATGGGGAGCTTGATGATGGCTACACCTTC
TRBV6-1	NA	TRBJ1-3	NA	CASSLTDGNTLYF	TGTGCCAGCAGTCTGACAGACGGAAACACCCTATATTTT
TRBV12-3/TRBV12-4	TRBD2	TRBJ2-3	few	CASGIAGPSTDTQYF	TGTGCCAGCGGGATAGCGGGACCTAGCACAGATACGCAGTATTTT
TRBV18	NA	TRBJ2-1	NA	CASSPLGADGNEQFF	TGTGCCAGCTCACCATTGGGCGCCGATGGCAATGAGCAGTTCTTC
TRBV29-1	NA	TRBJ1-1	NA	CSVGESTEAFF	TGCAGCGTTGGGGAGAGCACTGAAGCTTTCTTT
TRBV5-1	NA	TRBJ1-2	many	CASSSSGGPDGYTF	TGCGCCAGCAGCTCCTCGGGAGGTCCGGATGGCTACACCTTC
TRBV29-1	NA	TRBJ2-3	NA	CSVEDRTATDTQYF	TGCAGCGTTGAAGATAGGACAGCCACAGATACGCAGTATTTT
TRBV12-3/TRBV12-4	TRBD1	TRBJ1-1	NA	CASRPPTGTQAFF	TGTGCCAGCAGACCACCGACAGGGACTCAAGCTTTCTTT
TRBV18	NA	TRBJ2-7	many	CASSSGTSYEQYF	TGTGCCAGCTCTTCCGGGACCTCCTACGAGCAGTACTTC
TRBV25-1	TRBD1	TRBJ2-4	NA	CASSPGGQGLAKNIQYF	TGTGCCAGCAGCCCCGGGGGACAGGGTCTAGCCAAAAACATTCAGTACTTC
TRBV5-1	NA	TRBJ2-6	once	CASTADSFHSGANVLTF	TGCGCCAGCACCGCGGACAGTTTTCACTCTGGGGCCAACGTCCTGACTTTC
TRBV2	TRBD2	TRBJ2-2	few	CASMREVGELFF	TGTGCCAGCATGCGGGAGGTCGGGGAGCTGTTTTTT
TRBV12-3/TRBV12-4	TRBD1	TRBJ1-1	NA	CASSPRQGDTGAFF	TGTGCCAGCAGTCCCAGACAGGGGGACACTGGAGCTTTCTTT
TRBV12-3/TRBV12-4	NA	TRBJ2-1	NA	CASSSAVEQFF	TGTGCCAGCAGTTCGGCGGTTGAGCAGTTCTTC
TRBV5-1	TRBD1	TRBJ1-2	NA	CASSLGGQRGGYTF	TGCGCCAGCAGCTTGGGGGGACAGAGAGGCGGCTACACCTTC
TRBV3-1	NA	TRBJ2-6	few	CASSRGISGANVLTF	TGTGCCAGCAGCCGAGGAATCTCTGGGGCCAACGTCCTGACTTTC
TRBV25-1	TRBD1	TRBJ2-1	few	CASSESFQSFLGTGSYNEQFF	TGTGCCAGCAGTGAATCATTCCAGTCGTTTCTAGGGACAGGCTCCTACAATGAGCAGTTCTTC
TRBV20-1	NA	TRBJ2-7	few	CSASPGTYEQYF	TGCAGTGCTTCGCCGGGGACCTACGAGCAGTACTTC
TRBV9	NA	TRBJ1-3	NA	CASSVANRGKGNTIYF	TGTGCCAGCAGCGTAGCTAATAGGGGGAAAGGAAACACCATATATTTT
TRBV29-1	NA	TRBJ2-7	NA	CSVEDLASVYEQYF	TGCAGCGTTGAAGATTTGGCGAGTGTCTACGAGCAGTACTTC
TRBV2	NA	TRBJ1-5	few	CASSLTRGNLAQPQHF	TGTGCCAGCAGTTTAACACGGGGGAATCTGGCTCAGCCCCAGCATTTT
TRBV18	TRBD1	TRBJ2-3	many	CASSVTGATDTQYF	TGTGCCAGCTCAGTCACAGGGGCCACAGATACGCAGTATTTT
TRBV7-9	NA	TRBJ2-1	many	CASSSRGNEQFF	TGTGCCAGCAGCTCCCGGGGGAATGAGCAGTTCTTC
TRBV9	NA	TRBJ2-5	many	CASSPRPQETQYF	TGTGCCAGCAGCCCGCGCCCCCAAGAGACCCAGTACTTC
TRBV20-1	TRBD2	TRBJ2-3	NA	CSASLDSGGGTTDTQYF	TGCAGTGCTAGTTTGGATTCAGGCGGGGGGACCACAGATACGCAGTATTTT
TRBV9	TRBD2	TRBJ2-3	few	CASSVTSQGTDTQYF	TGTGCCAGCAGCGTGACTAGCCAGGGCACAGATACGCAGTATTTT
TRBV6-1	NA	TRBJ2-1	many	CASTPPPGQGYYNEQFF	TGTGCCAGCACTCCTCCCCCGGGGCAGGGGTACTACAATGAGCAGTTCTTC